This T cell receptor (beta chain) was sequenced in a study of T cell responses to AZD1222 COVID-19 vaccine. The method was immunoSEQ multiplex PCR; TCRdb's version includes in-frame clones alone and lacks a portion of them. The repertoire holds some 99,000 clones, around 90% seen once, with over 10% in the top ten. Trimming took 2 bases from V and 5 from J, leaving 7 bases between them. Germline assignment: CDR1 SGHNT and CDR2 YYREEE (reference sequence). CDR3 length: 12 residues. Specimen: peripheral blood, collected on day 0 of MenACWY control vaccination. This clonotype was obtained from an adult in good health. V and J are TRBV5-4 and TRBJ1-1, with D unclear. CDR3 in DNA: TGTGCCAGCAGCTTTGGGGTAACTGAAGCTTTCTTT. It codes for CASSFGVTEAFF.